The 2 T cell receptor beta chains below were found in one sample sequenced in a study of blood T cell repertoires in COVID-19 (TCRdb year 2020). Library prep was done by the immunoSEQ multiplex PCR assay. As stored in TCRdb, this immuneACCESS dataset retains in-frame rearrangements with V and J assigned. A fraction of the clones does not appear; measured against another copy, unresolved V genes explain less than half of the discrepancy, and the remainder lacks a known reason. The sample table holds tens of thousands of clones, of which roughly four fifths were seen once. The ten most abundant clones make up roughly 22% of the sample. The sample was peripheral blood. The receptors come from a woman aged 70 to 79 with acute or convalescent COVID-19.

V gene TRBV7-9 combines with J gene TRBJ2-5; D is perhaps TRBD2 (6 bases). Per germline, CDR1 SEHNR and CDR2 FQNEAQ (reference sequence). The length of the CDR3 is 15 residues. V gave up 4 bases and J gave up 4 bases, with 16 bases separating them. For the CDR3, the DNA is TGTGCCAGCAGCTCAGCGATGGGGGGAGGAGAGACCCAGTACTTC. Translation gives CASSSAMGGGETQYF.

This chain uses TRBV6-6 with TRBJ2-1; tentatively, D is TRBD2 (6 bases). There are 14 residues in the CDR3. Trimming took 7 bases from V and 0 from J, leaving 10 bases between them. Germline assignment: CDR1 MNHNY and CDR2 SVGAGI (reference sequence). The CDR3 protein is CASKPGGSYNEQFF. The CDR3 nucleotides are TGTGCCAGCAAACCCGGGGGCTCCTACAATGAGCAGTTCTTC.